This T cell receptor beta chain is drawn from a study of blood T cell repertoires in COVID-19. Study-wide background: PBMCs, B-cell-depleted T cells, or T cells were the source of the cDNA or gDNA that made up the material.

This clone was seen just once. Method: immunoSEQ multiplex PCR; TCRdb's copy keeps in-frame clones and lacks some. The sample has 200,000 to 250,000 clones; around 80% are singletons. Material for sequencing was PBMCs or T cells enriched from blood (not recorded which). The TCR originated in a man aged 40-49 years who had recovered from COVID-19.

CDR3 sequence reads: CAIRGGQGSSYEQYF. The CDR3 DNA is TGTGCCATCAGGGGGGGACAGGGGAGTTCGTACGAGCAGTACTTC. J is TRBJ2-7 and V is TRBV10-3, with 10 bases lining up with TRBD1. The CDR3 extends over 15 amino acids. Germline V gives CDR1 ENHRY, CDR2 SYGVKD. The V segment lost 6 bases and the J segment 4 bases; nucleotides outside the gene matches: 9.